Below are 8 T cell receptor beta chains sequenced from a single sample in a study of vaccination effects on CD4 cells after COVID-19. Antigens of these TCRs are unknown. Method: immunoSEQ multiplex PCR; TCRdb's copy keeps in-frame clones and lacks some. Counted here are 25,000 to 40,000 clones, about four fifths occurring once; the ten biggest clones make up approximately 1.6%. Using viral peptide pools, the ViraFEST assay grew out antigen-specific CD4+ T cells prior to sequencing. At the end of about 10 days of culture, CD4+ T cells were isolated. The vaccine given was either BNT162b2 or mRNA-1273, in two doses. The sample here was CD4+ T cells from PBMCs cultured with HCoV-NL63 spike peptides, taken after COVID-19 vaccination. The receptors were sampled from a human donor who received a COVID-19 vaccine. Some clones in this sample may be carry-over from other donors' samples.

The chain joins TRBV18 to TRBJ2-5; no definite D call. With 0 bases removed from V and 0 bases from J, the gap between germline ends came to 8 bases. The CDR3 length is 15 residues. In germline, CDR1 is KGHSH, CDR2 LQKENI. CDR3: CASSPPGHNQETQYF. The CDR3 nucleotides read TGTGCCAGCTCACCACCTGGGCACAACCAAGAGACCCAGTACTTC.

The chain uses TRBV6-2 or TRBV6-3 and TRBJ1-4; D uncertain. Trimming took 4 bases from V and 5 from J, leaving 11 bases between them. From germline, CDR1 is MNHEY and CDR2 SVGEGT. The CDR3 is made up of 14 amino acids. Here the CDR3 reads CASSSYTGNEKLFF. CDR3 coding DNA: TGTGCCAGCAGTTCCTACACGGGGAATGAAAAACTGTTTTTT.

This clone was seen a single time. The rearrangement links TRBV6-5 to TRBJ1-1, with D tentatively TRBD1 (6 bases). The CDR3 length is 13 residues. Germline V gives CDR1 MNHEY, CDR2 SVGAGI. Trimming pared 6 bases from V and 3 bases from J, leaving 11 bases between. CDR3 coding DNA: TGTGCCAGCAGCGACAGGTTTTACACTGAAGCTTTCTTT. It codes for CASSDRFYTEAFF.

The chain recombines TRBV5-1 with TRBJ2-2, with D perhaps TRBD1 (6 bases). Germline V gene lookup returns CDR1 SGHRS and CDR2 YFSETQ. V lost 3 bases, J lost 1 base, and 10 bases lay in between. The CDR3 loop spans 15 amino acids. CDR3 DNA: TGCGCCAGCAGCTCACCGGACAGGAACACCGGGGAGCTGTTTTTT. It encodes CASSSPDRNTGELFF.

Written as DNA, the CDR3 is TGCGCCAGCAGCCAAGAGCGGGGTTCTTGGACAGATACGCAGTATTTT. It is translated as CASSQERGSWTDTQYF. V is TRBV4-3 and J is TRBJ2-3, with a tentative D call TRBD2 (6 bases). Trimming took 0 bases from V and 3 from J, leaving 13 bases between them. The germline V gene encodes CDR1 LGHNA and CDR2 YSLEER. This CDR3 is built from 16 residues.

The chain recombines TRBV6-5 with TRBJ2-1; 8 bases line up with TRBD1. Germline loops: CDR1 MNHEY, CDR2 SVGAGI. The CDR3 runs to 15 residues. The junction had 7 bases not matched to a gene; V was cut back by 6 bases and J by 3 bases. CDR3 bases: TGTGCCAGCAGGGCCGACAGGGGCAGCTACAATGAGCAGTTCTTC. Translated: CASRADRGSYNEQFF.

The rearrangement joins TRBV19 to TRBJ2-5; no reliable D call. Germline loops: CDR1 LNHDA, CDR2 SQIVND (reference sequence). This CDR3 contains 11 residues. V lost 4 bases and J 8 bases, leaving 8 bases between the germline ends. The CDR3 is CASSNTETQYF. The CDR3 nucleotides are TGTGCCAGTAGTAATACAGAAACCCAGTACTTC.

The V and J genes are TRBV19 and TRBJ1-6; no clear D. The CDR3 runs to 14 residues. The V end was cut by 8 bases, the J end by 8 bases, with 16 bases between. Germline-derived CDR1 and CDR2 are LNHDA and SQIVND (reference sequence). For the CDR3, the DNA is TGTGCCAGTTGGACCGGGTTAAGGGATTCACCCCTCCACTTT. It encodes CASWTGLRDSPLHF.